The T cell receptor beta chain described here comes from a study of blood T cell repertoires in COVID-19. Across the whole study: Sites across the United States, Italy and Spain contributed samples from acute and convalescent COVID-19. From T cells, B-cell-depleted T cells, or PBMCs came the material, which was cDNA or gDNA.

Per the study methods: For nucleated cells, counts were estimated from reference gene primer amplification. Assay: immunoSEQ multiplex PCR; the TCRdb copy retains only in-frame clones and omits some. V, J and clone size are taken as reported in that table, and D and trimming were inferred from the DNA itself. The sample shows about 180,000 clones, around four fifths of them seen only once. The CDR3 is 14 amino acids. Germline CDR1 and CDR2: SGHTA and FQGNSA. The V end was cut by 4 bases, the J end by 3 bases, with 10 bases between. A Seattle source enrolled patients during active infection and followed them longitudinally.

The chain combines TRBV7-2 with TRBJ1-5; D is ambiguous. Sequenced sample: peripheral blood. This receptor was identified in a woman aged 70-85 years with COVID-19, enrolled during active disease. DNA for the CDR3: TGTGCCAGCAGCTCCCACGGGTTCAATCAGCCCCAGCATTTT. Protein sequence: CASSSHGFNQPQHF.